The 16 T cell receptor beta chains given below trace back to one sample, sequenced in a study of shared clonotypes between healthy human individuals. Measured with immunoSEQ multiplex PCR; TCRdb has only the in-frame clones, and not every one. The table records around 2.5 million clones, approximately 93% of them present only once. Sequencing was performed on naive CD4+ T cells from PBMCs. The sample's subset: CD45RA+ positively selected. The receptors were gathered from a man in his late teens or twenties in good health. Some clones in this sample may be carry-over from other donors' samples.

V and J are TRBV28 and TRBJ1-5; 10 bases map to TRBD1. There are 15 residues in the CDR3. Germline loops: CDR1 MDHEN, CDR2 SYDVKM. J gave up 7 bases and V 4 bases, and 7 bases lay outside the gene matches. The CDR3 sequence: CASSYTGQGLQPQHF. The CDR3 DNA reads TGTGCCAGCAGTTATACGGGACAGGGGCTACAGCCCCAGCATTTT.

The chain carries TRBV2 and TRBJ2-2; the match to TRBD1 covers 11 bases. Germline-derived CDR1 and CDR2 are SNHLY and FYNNEI. J gave up 7 bases and V 6 bases, and 7 bases lay outside the gene matches. The CDR3 runs to 15 residues. The CDR3 sequence: CASSGQGAAGGELFF. The CDR3 coding sequence is TGTGCCAGCAGCGGACAGGGGGCGGCAGGCGGGGAGCTGTTTTTT.

This clone appeared a single time. The rearrangement uses TRBV27 and TRBJ2-6, with D possibly being TRBD2 (6 bases). CDR1 is MNHEY, CDR2 SMNVEV, per germline (reference sequence). CDR3 length: 18 residues. Trimming took off 4 bases at V and 2 bases at J, with 18 bases between the two ends. This CDR3 is CASSSPSGVVAGANVLTF. CDR3 in DNA: TGTGCCAGCAGTTCCCCGTCGGGGGTTGTCGCTGGGGCCAACGTCCTGACTTTC.

On this clone: At one end, the junction sequence differs from germline, possibly due to a read error. The chain combines TRBV6-5 with TRBJ2-3; D call uncertain. The CDR3 is made up of 14 amino acids. Germline V gene data show CDR1 as MNHEY and CDR2 as SVGAGI. The DNA for the CDR3 is TGTGCCAGCAGTTACGCTCGAAACTCTAATTCACACGTTTTT. It specifies CASSYARNSNSHVF.

This chain joins TRBV15 and TRBJ1-4; possibly TRBD1 for D (5 bases). V was cut by 0 bases and J by 7 bases, with 12 bases left in between. Looked up from germline, CDR1 is LNHNV and CDR2 is YYDKDF (reference sequence). There are 15 residues in the CDR3. This chain's CDR3 is CATSRDRPGGEKLFF. The DNA for the CDR3 is TGTGCCACCAGCAGAGATCGTCCGGGGGGTGAAAAACTGTTTTTT.

V gene TRBV7-3 combines with J gene TRBJ2-2; 9 positions match TRBD1. Germline loops: CDR1 SGHTA, CDR2 FQGTGA. The CDR3 runs 17 residues. Losses at the gene ends were 0 bases for V and 6 bases for J; bases not matched to a gene: 8. This CDR3 is CASSLTRDRVGAGELFF. Written as DNA, the CDR3 is TGTGCCAGCAGCTTAACGCGGGACAGGGTCGGCGCCGGGGAGCTGTTTTTT.

The chain couples TRBV18 to TRBJ2-7; TRBD1 matches 11 bases. Germline V CDR1 and CDR2: KGHSH, LQKENI. The CDR3 is 15 amino acids. The junction had 6 bases not matched to a gene; V was cut back by 2 bases and J by 6 bases. This chain's CDR3 is CASSPLGGTGGEQYF. The CDR3 DNA is TGTGCCAGCTCACCATTAGGCGGGACAGGGGGCGAGCAGTACTTC. The full variable domain, rest sourced from reference TRBV18 and TRBJ2-7, is NAGVMQNPRHLVRRRGQEARLRCSPMKGHSHVYWYRQLPEEGLKFMVYLQKENIIDESGMPKERFSAEFPKEGPSILRIQQVVRGDSAAYFCASSPLGGTGGEQYFGPGTRLTVT.

V gene TRBV6-1 combines with J gene TRBJ1-4, with 7 positions matching TRBD1. V lost 6 bases to trimming and J lost 2 bases; unmatched junction nucleotides: 3. Germline V gives CDR1 MNHNS, CDR2 SASEGT. The CDR3 loop spans 14 amino acids. CDR3: CASRTGPTNEKLFF. The CDR3 bases are TGTGCCAGCAGGACAGGGCCCACTAATGAAAAACTGTTTTTT.

This rearrangement joins TRBV5-6 to TRBJ1-4; no firm D call. V was clipped by 1 base and J by 8 bases, with 15 bases between them. This CDR3 contains 15 residues. Per germline, CDR1 SGHDT and CDR2 YYEEEE. The CDR3 DNA is TGTGCCAGCAGCTTGTTGGGTAGGGAGAGAGAAAAACTGTTTTTT. As protein: CASSLLGREREKLFF.

This rearrangement joins TRBV5-1 to TRBJ1-1; a possible D gene is TRBD1 (5 bases). V was trimmed by 3 bases and J by 6 bases, leaving 9 bases between them. Germline V gene sequence: CDR1 SGHRS, CDR2 YFSETQ. The CDR3 loop spans 12 amino acids. CDR3 loop: CASSWGGAEAFF. In DNA, the CDR3 is TGCGCCAGCAGCTGGGGGGGTGCTGAAGCTTTCTTT.

The J gene is TRBJ2-1, the V gene TRBV7-2; 10 nucleotides match TRBD2. The CDR3 runs to 14 residues. With 5 bases clipped from V and 10 bases from J, the junction kept 8 bases outside the gene matches. CDR1 is SGHTA and CDR2 is FQGNSA in the germline V gene. CDR3: CASSPGLASPEQFF. The CDR3 bases are TGTGCCAGCAGCCCGGGACTAGCGTCCCCCGAGCAGTTCTTC.

The V gene is TRBV10-1, the J gene TRBJ2-7; D possibly corresponds to TRBD2 (7 bases). Germline assignment: CDR1 WNHNN and CDR2 SYGVQD (reference sequence). V lost 1 base to trimming and J lost 3 bases, with 13 bases between them. The CDR3 loop spans 15 amino acids. The CDR3 sequence is CASSEFGGPIYEQYF. In nucleotides, the CDR3 is TGCGCCAGCAGTGAGTTCGGGGGGCCGATCTACGAGCAGTACTTC.

V gene TRBV4-2 combines with J gene TRBJ2-7; 7 positions agree with TRBD1. Trimming removed 0 bases from V and 3 bases from J; junction bases left unmatched: 11. CDR1 is LGHNA, CDR2 YNFKEQ, per germline. The CDR3 is made up of 17 amino acids. This CDR3 is CASSQDLAGGIGYEQYF. CDR3 sequence (DNA): TGTGCCAGCAGCCAAGATTTGGCAGGGGGTATCGGCTACGAGCAGTACTTC.

The chain links TRBV11-2 to TRBJ2-7; no clear D gene. This CDR3 has 13 amino acids. Per germline, CDR1 SGHAT and CDR2 FQNNGV. With 4 bases removed from V and 2 bases from J, the gap between germline ends came to 9 bases. The CDR3 loop is CASSYRVAYEQYF. The DNA of the CDR3 is TGTGCCAGCAGCTACCGGGTTGCCTACGAGCAGTACTTC.

The V and J genes are TRBV10-3 and TRBJ2-7; D uncertain. CDR3 size: 13 residues. Germline CDR1 and CDR2: ENHRY and SYGVKD. V lost 10 bases and J lost 2, with 15 bases in between. DNA for the CDR3: TGTGCCACCGCAAGGACGGAAACCTACGAGCAGTACTTC. Amino acids: CATARTETYEQYF.

The J gene is TRBJ1-4, the V gene TRBV19, with D perhaps matching TRBD1 (6 bases). In germline, CDR1 is LNHDA, CDR2 SQIVND (reference sequence). V was pared by 8 bases and J by 8 bases, with 18 bases between. This CDR3 is 14 amino acids long. The CDR3 bases are TGTGCCAGTGCCGAGTTAGGGGGTGGCGAAAAACTGTTTTTT. This encodes CASAELGGGEKLFF.